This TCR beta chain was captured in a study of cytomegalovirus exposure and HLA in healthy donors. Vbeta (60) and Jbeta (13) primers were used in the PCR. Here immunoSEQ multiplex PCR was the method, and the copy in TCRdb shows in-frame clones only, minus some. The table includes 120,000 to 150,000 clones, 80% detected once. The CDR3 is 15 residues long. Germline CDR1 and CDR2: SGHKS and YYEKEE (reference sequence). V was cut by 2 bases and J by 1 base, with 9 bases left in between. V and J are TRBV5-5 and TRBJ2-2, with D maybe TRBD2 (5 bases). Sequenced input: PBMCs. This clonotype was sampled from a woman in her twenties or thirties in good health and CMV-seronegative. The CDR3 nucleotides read TGTGCCAGCAGCTTATTCGGGGAGAACACCGGGGAGCTGTTTTTT. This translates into CASSLFGENTGELFF.